This TCR beta chain stems from a study of blood T cell repertoires in COVID-19. V lost 3 bases to trimming and J lost 6 bases; unmatched junction nucleotides: 1. CDR3 length equals 12 residues. Germline-derived CDR1 and CDR2 are SGHTA and FQGNSA. Sequencing used immunoSEQ multiplex PCR; TCRdb keeps in-frame clones, though not all of them. The sample consists of approximately 150,000 clones, approximately 84% of them appearing once. This chain connects TRBV7-2 to TRBJ1-1; TRBD1 agrees at 7 bases. The specimen sequenced was peripheral blood. The sequence was obtained from a woman of 80 years or more with acute or convalescent COVID-19. The CDR3 loop reads CASSFGTAEAFF. In nucleotides, the CDR3 is TGTGCCAGCAGCTTCGGGACAGCTGAAGCTTTCTTT.